This T cell receptor (beta chain) was obtained from a study of cytomegalovirus exposure and HLA in healthy donors. For this clone: Mismatch with germline at one junction end may stem from a read error.

60 Vbeta and 13 Jbeta primers were used in PCR. Clones were sequenced by immunoSEQ multiplex PCR, and TCRdb holds only the in-frame ones, with some missing. This sample has 130,000 or so clones; roughly 90% occur once, and the top ten carry more than 0.5%. The CDR3 is 14 amino acids. The sample taken for sequencing was PBMCs. V usage is TRBV6-7 and J usage is TRBJ1-2; 8 bases map to TRBD1. TRBV6-7 is an ORF, and what it does is uncertain. The receptor's source is a woman aged 40 to 55 in good health and CMV-seronegative. The CDR3 region is CASSYCGQGDMDEF. CDR3 nucleotides: TGTGCCAGCAGTTACTGTGGACAGGGCGACATGGACGAATTC.